This T cell receptor beta chain was captured by sequencing in a study of T cell responses to AZD1222 COVID-19 vaccine. Study-wide points: The span of vaccine-associated CD4 TCRs extended across spike, with dominance at 160-218 and 743-854. Receipt of two AZD1222 doses was followed by a rise in Spike-specific TCR breadth and depth. Reportedly, nearly half the spike-specific TCRs target unmutated variant regions.

TCRdb's copy holds only in-frame clones and misses some; the assay was immunoSEQ multiplex PCR. The data contain some 120,000 clones, approximately 89% of them singletons. The CDR3 is made up of 16 amino acids. The germline CDR1 and CDR2 sequences are ENHRY and SYGVKD. V lost 3 bases, J lost 3 bases, and 17 bases lay in between. This clone was counted only a few times. Its cognate antigen is unknown. The clonotype comes from an adult in good health. The chain couples TRBV10-3 to TRBJ1-1; D possibly corresponds to TRBD1 (6 bases). The sequences come from peripheral blood, collected on day 0 of AZD1222 vaccination. CDR3 nucleotide sequence: TGTGCCATCAGTGATAACCCGAGGGGGATCTACACTGAAGCTTTCTTT. It is translated as CAISDNPRGIYTEAFF.